A selection of T cell receptor beta chains follows, all from one sample in a study of shared clonotypes between healthy human individuals. Assay used: immunoSEQ multiplex PCR; TCRdb lists only in-frame clones, some missing. This sample has about 580,000 clones, with more than 95% found just once. Sequences were obtained from naive CD8+ T cells sorted from blood. Receptor source: a young man in good health. Each CDR3 is given with its conserved first and last residue. Each record gives: J gene, V gene, clone size, D gene, CDR3 DNA, CDR3 protein. A D gene is named only where the DNA matches it firmly. The size of a clone is reported for some rows only, either as once, few or many, or as a class for expanded clones.

TRBJ2-1 | TRBV28 | . | . | TGTGCCAGCAGTCGCCGGCTAGCGCAGAATGAGCAGTTCTTC | CASSRRLAQNEQFF
TRBJ1-2 | TRBV7-9 | . | . | TGTGCCAGCAGCTTAGTGTTCCAGGAACAGGGACGTACTAACTATGGCTACACCTTC | CASSLVFQEQGRTNYGYTF
TRBJ2-4 | TRBV7-9 | . | TRBD1 | TGTGCCAGCAGCTCAAGGACAGGGGGTGATATAAAAAACATTCAGTACTTC | CASSSRTGGDIKNIQYF
TRBJ2-7 | TRBV7-8 | . | . | TGTGCCAGCAGCTCCAATACCGCTTCGGAGGGGGAGTACTTC | CASSSNTASEGEYF
TRBJ1-2 | TRBV4-2 | . | . | TGTGCCAGCAGCCAAGAAGCGGGGGGCGCGCGATTTGGCTACACCTTC | CASSQEAGGARFGYTF
TRBJ2-7 | TRBV18 | . | . | TGTGCCAGCTCACCGCGGCAGTCCTACGAGCAGTACTTC | CASSPRQSYEQYF
TRBJ2-1 | TRBV29-1 | . | . | TGCAGCGTTGATTTGTCAGGGCTATACAATGAGCAGTTCTTC | CSVDLSGLYNEQFF
TRBJ2-7 | TRBV11-2 | . | TRBD2 | TGTGCCAGCAGTCAAGCCGGGACTAGCGGGTACGAGCAGTACTTC | CASSQAGTSGYEQYF
TRBJ1-1 | TRBV7-3 | . | . | TGTGCCAGCAGCCTCTCTCACTCCACTGAAGCTTTCTTT | CASSLSHSTEAFF
TRBJ1-4 | TRBV5-4 | . | . | TGTGCCAGCAGCGCAGATTCGGGGGGCGAAACTAATGAAAAACTGTTTTTT | CASSADSGGETNEKLFF
TRBJ2-1 | TRBV27 | . | TRBD2 | TGTGCCAGCAGTCCTCGGTTCGGCGGGAGGGGTGAGCAGTTCTTC | CASSPRFGGRGEQFF
TRBJ2-2 | TRBV15 | . | . | TGTGCCACTGCGACCACCAGCACCGGGGAGCTGTTTTTT | CATATTSTGELFF
TRBJ2-1 | TRBV6-6 | . | TRBD2 | TGTGCCAGCAGTTACTCGCGGGGGACCCCCAACAATGAGCAGTTCTTC | CASSYSRGTPNNEQFF
TRBJ2-5 | TRBV28 | . | . | TGTGCCAGTGACAGCCAGGGTGTCTTACAAGAGACCCAGTACTTC | CASDSQGVLQETQYF
TRBJ2-1 | TRBV27 | . | . | TGTGCCAGCAGTTCCCCGCCCGGCAATGAGCAGTTCTTC | CASSSPPGNEQFF
TRBJ2-7 | TRBV7-9 | few | . | TGTGCCAGCAGCGGGGGTATCTCCTACGAGCAGTACTTC | CASSGGISYEQYF
TRBJ2-1 | TRBV7-9 | . | . | TGTGCCAGCAGCTTAGTGGTAGGTCATGAGCAGTTCTTC | CASSLVVGHEQFF
TRBJ1-2 | TRBV7-9 | . | . | TGTGCCAGCAGCCTCAAGAATTACGACTATGGCTACACCTTC | CASSLKNYDYGYTF
TRBJ2-5 | TRBV11-2 | . | . | TGTGCCAGCAGCTCCGGGGACCCTCGTTACTTC | CASSSGDPRYF
TRBJ2-1 | TRBV27 | . | TRBD2 | TGTGCCAGCAGTTTAGGTAGCGGGACTAACAATGAGCAGTTCTTC | CASSLGSGTNNEQFF
TRBJ1-2 | TRBV29-1 | . | . | TGCAGCGTCTCCGATCAGGGACAAAACTATGGCTACACCTTC | CSVSDQGQNYGYTF
TRBJ1-3 | TRBV6-1 | . | . | TGTGCCAGCACCATCGTAGTTAGCTCTGGAAACACCATATATTTT | CASTIVVSSGNTIYF
TRBJ1-1 | TRBV6-5 | once | . | TGTGCCAGCAGTTACGCGGGTTTGATGAACACTGAAGCTTTCTTT | CASSYAGLMNTEAFF
TRBJ2-2 | TRBV6-5 | . | . | TGTGCCAGCAGTCGGTGGACTGTGAACACCGGGGAGCTGTTTTTT | CASSRWTVNTGELFF
TRBJ2-7 | TRBV4-3 | . | . | TGCGCCAGCAGCCAAGGCGCAGGGGATGGGTACGAGCAGTACTTC | CASSQGAGDGYEQYF
TRBJ2-7 | TRBV5-4 | once | TRBD1 | TGTGCCAGCAGCCCAGGACAGGGGGTTTCCTACGAGCAGTACTTC | CASSPGQGVSYEQYF
TRBJ1-1 | TRBV29-1 | . | . | TGCAGCGTTGAGGCCAGGGGAACAAACACTGAAGCTTTCTTT | CSVEARGTNTEAFF
TRBJ1-5 | TRBV29-1 | once | . | TGCAGCGTTCGGCGCCCGGTAGATAGCAATCAGCCCCAGCATTTT | CSVRRPVDSNQPQHF
TRBJ1-2 | TRBV9 | . | . | TGTGCCAGCAGCGTTCCTAGCTCTAGCTACACCTTC | CASSVPSSSYTF
TRBJ1-5 | TRBV2 | . | TRBD1 | TGTGCCAGCAGTGTCCTCAGGGACAGGGGCAGGGGCAATCAGCCCCAGCATTTT | CASSVLRDRGRGNQPQHF
TRBJ1-2 | TRBV7-9 | . | TRBD1 | TGTGCCAGCAGCGCGGACAGGGGCGATGGCTACACCTTC | CASSADRGDGYTF
TRBJ1-1 | TRBV29-1 | . | TRBD1 | TGCAGCACCCGGGACAGGGTTTTCACTGAAGCTTTCTTT | CSTRDRVFTEAFF
TRBJ1-5 | TRBV27 | . | . | TGTGCCAGCAGTGAATATCCGGGGAATCAGCCCCAGCATTTT | CASSEYPGNQPQHF
TRBJ2-7 | TRBV6-5 | . | . | TGTGCCAGCAGTTACGACAGGGAGGGGTACGAGCAGTACTTC | CASSYDREGYEQYF
TRBJ2-7 | TRBV11-2 | . | . | TGTGCCAGCACGCCGGGCGGAGAGCAGTACTTC | CASTPGGEQYF
TRBJ1-2 | TRBV5-1 | few | . | TGCGCCAGCAGCTTGGTAGCCAGTACCTATGGCTACACCTTC | CASSLVASTYGYTF
TRBJ1-5 | TRBV27 | . | . | TGTGCCAGCAGTTTACTAGGGGATCAGCCCCAGCATTTT | CASSLLGDQPQHF
TRBJ2-4 | TRBV27 | . | TRBD1 | TGTGCCAGCAGTGTAGGACAGGTTCAGTACTTC | CASSVGQVQYF
TRBJ2-7 | TRBV7-8 | . | TRBD1 | TGTGCCAGCAGCCCGAGGACAGGGAATACCTACGAGCAGTACTTC | CASSPRTGNTYEQYF